The 27 T cell receptor beta chains below come from one sample, sequenced in a study of shared clonotypes between healthy human individuals. The method was immunoSEQ multiplex PCR; TCRdb's version includes in-frame clones alone and lacks a portion of them. The table lists approximately 620,000 clones, about 96% of them singletons. Sequencing was carried out using naive CD4+ T cells sorted from blood. Stated subset: CD45RA+ positively selected. These receptors all come from a woman under 40 in good health.

This chain uses TRBV2 with TRBJ2-3; 13 positions match TRBD2. In germline, CDR1 is SNHLY, CDR2 FYNNEI. V shed 2 bases, J shed 4 bases, and the junction held 6 bases outside the gene matches. The CDR3 runs to 17 residues. CDR3 in amino acids: CASSEPRTSGSADTQYF. The CDR3 DNA reads TGTGCCAGCAGTGAACCCCGGACTAGCGGGAGTGCAGATACGCAGTATTTT. Supplemented by reference TRBV2 and TRBJ2-3, the full variable domain reads EPEVTQTPSHQVTQMGQEVILRCVPISNHLYFYWYRQILGQKVEFLVSFYNNEISEKSEIFDDQFSVERPDGSNFTLKIRSTKLEDSAMYFCASSEPRTSGSADTQYFGPGTRLTVL.

CDR3 loop: CASSPGDSDEQYF. DNA for the CDR3: TGTGCCAGCTCACCGGGGGACAGCGACGAGCAGTACTTC. V is TRBV18 and J is TRBJ2-7, with TRBD1 matching 7 bases. V shed 3 bases, J shed 5 bases, and the junction held 4 bases outside the gene matches. The CDR3 is made up of 13 amino acids. The V gene's germline CDR1 is KGHSH and CDR2 LQKENI.

This sequence joins TRBV18 and TRBJ1-5; 7 nucleotides line up with TRBD1. The germline V gene encodes CDR1 KGHSH and CDR2 LQKENI. The CDR3 contains 14 residues. V shed 4 bases and J 7 bases; nucleotides not matched to a gene: 7. In nucleotides, the CDR3 is TGTGCCAGCTCACTTTCAGGGGGGGGACAGCCCCAGCATTTT. Translation gives CASSLSGGGQPQHF.

The chain links TRBV7-2 to TRBJ2-5, with TRBD2 identical over 8 bases. The germline gives CDR1 SGHTA, CDR2 FQGNSA. This CDR3 comprises 14 residues. V gave up 0 bases and J gave up 4 bases; unmatched junction bases: 1. The CDR3 loop reads CASSLAGRGETQYF. CDR3 DNA: TGTGCCAGCAGCTTAGCCGGGAGGGGAGAGACCCAGTACTTC.

On this clone: This CDR3 is also generated by other DNA sequences in the sample. The chain carries TRBV5-1 and TRBJ2-1; D remains unclear. CDR1 is SGHRS, CDR2 YFSETQ, per germline. The V end was cut by 0 bases, the J end by 5 bases, with 6 bases between. The CDR3 is 13 residues long. The CDR3 DNA reads as TGCGCCAGCAGCTTGGATGGTAACAATGAGCAGTTCTTC. Protein sequence: CASSLDGNNEQFF.

J is TRBJ1-3 and V is TRBV6-5, with D hard to call. V lost 10 bases and J 0 bases, leaving 10 bases between the germline ends. The CDR3 is 13 amino acids. Germline V gene lookup returns CDR1 MNHEY and CDR2 SVGAGI. The CDR3 coding sequence is TGTGCCACGAGACGGAGCTCTGGAAACACCATATATTTT. The encoded protein is CATRRSSGNTIYF.

Only one count was recorded for this clone. The chain links TRBV5-5 to TRBJ1-4; 9 nucleotides align to TRBD1. The CDR3 consists of 15 residues. CDR1 is SGHKS and CDR2 is YYEKEE in the germline V gene (reference sequence). V dropped 4 bases and J dropped 3; count of bases not matched to a gene: 4. CDR3 region: CASSRTGVSNEKLFF. For the CDR3, the DNA is TGTGCCAGCAGCAGGACAGGGGTTTCTAATGAAAAACTGTTTTTT.

This chain joins TRBV5-1 and TRBJ2-7; 13 bases map to TRBD2. V shed 4 bases and J 6 bases; nucleotides not matched to a gene: 4. The CDR3 has 14 amino acids. Looked up from germline, CDR1 is SGHRS and CDR2 is YFSETQ. The CDR3 bases are TGCGCCAGCAGCGGACTAGCGGGAGAGGGCGAGCAGTACTTC. Protein sequence: CASSGLAGEGEQYF. Complete variable domain (other parts from reference TRBV5-1 and TRBJ2-7): KAGVTQTPRYLIKTRGQQVTLSCSPISGHRSVSWYQQTPGQGLQFLFEYFSETQRNKGNFPGRFSGRQFSNSRSEMNVSTLELGDSALYLCASSGLAGEGEQYFGPGTRLTVT.

This clone showed up just once. J is TRBJ2-7 and V is TRBV11-2; D gene unclear. The CDR3 consists of 14 residues. V dropped 1 base and J dropped 2 bases, with 9 bases sitting between them. The germline V gene encodes CDR1 SGHAT and CDR2 FQNNGV. Here the CDR3 DNA reads TGTGCCAGCAGCTTAGGACTCTTGGCCTACGAGCAGTACTTC. It encodes CASSLGLLAYEQYF.

This chain links TRBV30 with TRBJ2-1; possibly TRBD1 for D (5 bases). V lost 4 bases to trimming and J lost 3 bases, with 22 bases between them. Looked up from germline, CDR1 is GTSNPN and CDR2 is SVGIG (reference sequence). This CDR3 region has 17 residues. The CDR3 sequence is CAWTPEWGLSNYNEQFF. CDR3 bases: TGTGCCTGGACCCCAGAATGGGGCCTTTCGAACTACAATGAGCAGTTCTTC.

The chain uses TRBV10-3 and TRBJ1-5; 7 bases match TRBD1. J gave up 2 bases and V 10 bases, and 11 bases lay outside the gene matches. This CDR3 is built from 15 residues. The germline CDR1 and CDR2 sequences are ENHRY and SYGVKD. The CDR3 region is CATTQGGPGNQPQHF. In DNA form, the CDR3 reads TGTGCCACCACCCAGGGGGGTCCAGGCAATCAGCCCCAGCATTTT.

This chain uses TRBV19 with TRBJ2-1; D is ambiguous. CDR1 and CDR2 from the germline V gene are LNHDA and SQIVND (reference sequence). V was trimmed by 7 bases and J by 8 bases, leaving 21 bases between them. CDR3 length equals 15 residues. The CDR3: CASTQISDRQDEQFF. CDR3 nucleotides: TGTGCCAGTACCCAAATTTCAGACCGGCAGGATGAGCAGTTCTTC.

In this sample, this clone turned up once. The chain is built from TRBV19 and TRBJ1-1, with unresolved D. Germline lookup yields CDR1 LNHDA and CDR2 SQIVND (reference sequence). V shed 2 bases and J shed 0 bases, with 13 bases lying between them. The CDR3 contains 16 residues. CDR3 protein: CASSISAEAVNTEAFF. The CDR3 DNA reads as TGTGCCAGTAGTATATCGGCAGAGGCGGTGAACACTGAAGCTTTCTTT.

This clone was seen only once. The chain carries TRBV7-9 and TRBJ2-5; 10 nucleotides agree with TRBD2. CDR3 length: 15 amino acids. V trimming: 4 bases; J trimming: 5 bases; junction bases outside the gene matches: 7. Germline V gene lookup returns CDR1 SEHNR and CDR2 FQNEAQ (reference sequence). CDR3 in amino acids: CASSSGLAEGETQYF. The CDR3, as DNA: TGTGCCAGCAGCTCTGGACTAGCGGAAGGGGAGACCCAGTACTTC.

V and J are TRBV19 and TRBJ2-1; TRBD1 is a possible D gene (6 bases). Germline V lookup: CDR1 LNHDA, CDR2 SQIVND (reference sequence). Trimming cost V 4 bases and J 3 bases, with 22 bases left between them. CDR3 length equals 18 residues. For the CDR3, the DNA is TGTGCCAGTAGTAGGGCCCCTTACCGGGACACTTTCTACAATGAGCAGTTCTTC. Translation: CASSRAPYRDTFYNEQFF.

The rearrangement links TRBV7-2 to TRBJ2-3; 7 bases match TRBD2. With 5 bases clipped from V and 0 bases from J, the junction kept 11 bases outside the gene matches. Germline CDR1 SGHTA, CDR2 FQGNSA. The CDR3 has 17 amino acids. Written as DNA, the CDR3 is TGTGCCAGCAGCAAAATGGCGACTAGCCCTAGCACAGATACGCAGTATTTT. Amino acid sequence: CASSKMATSPSTDTQYF.

This clone came up once. The V and J genes are TRBV5-4 and TRBJ1-1; D is possibly TRBD1 (6 bases). CDR1 is SGHNT, CDR2 YYREEE, per germline (reference sequence). V shed 3 bases and J shed 1 base, with 10 bases lying between them. The CDR3 is made up of 14 amino acids. CDR3 protein: CASSWMTGNTEAFF. The CDR3 DNA follows: TGTGCCAGCAGCTGGATGACAGGGAACACTGAAGCTTTCTTT.

This rearrangement joins TRBV7-2 to TRBJ2-7; the match to TRBD2 covers 7 bases. Trimming cost V 3 bases and J 2 bases; bases outside gene matches: 10. There are 16 residues in the CDR3. CDR1 is SGHTA and CDR2 is FQGNSA in the germline V gene. This CDR3 reads CASSFPVGSGTYEQYF. In DNA form, the CDR3 reads TGTGCCAGCAGCTTTCCGGTGGGGAGCGGGACCTACGAGCAGTACTTC.

This clone appeared a single time. The chain combines TRBV5-1 with TRBJ2-1; perhaps TRBD1 as D (5 bases). Trimming left V 4 bases short and J 0 bases short, with 8 bases between. The germline CDR1 and CDR2 sequences are SGHRS and YFSETQ. This CDR3 spans 14 amino acids. CDR3 sequence reads: CASSPDSSYNEQFF. The CDR3 bases are TGCGCCAGCAGCCCCGACAGCTCCTACAATGAGCAGTTCTTC.

Turning to this clone: Other DNA sequences in this specimen translate into the identical CDR3. The chain carries TRBV19 and TRBJ1-1; D is undetermined. Per germline, CDR1 LNHDA and CDR2 SQIVND (reference sequence). This CDR3 is 13 amino acids long. V was clipped by 3 bases and J by 0 bases, with 5 bases between them. CDR3 residues: CASSIKVNTEAFF. For the CDR3, the DNA is TGTGCCAGTAGTATTAAGGTGAACACTGAAGCTTTCTTT.

J is TRBJ2-7 and V is TRBV5-1, with D uncertain. Between the trimmed V and J ends, which lost 1 base and 2 bases, there was a span of 7 bases. In germline, CDR1 is SGHRS, CDR2 YFSETQ. The CDR3 consists of 13 residues. This CDR3 is CASSLNFPYEQYF. The CDR3 nucleotides are TGCGCCAGCAGCTTGAACTTTCCCTACGAGCAGTACTTC.

The chain carries TRBV28 and TRBJ2-1; TRBD2 aligns across 8 bases. Trimming cost V 1 base and J 6 bases; bases outside gene matches: 5. The CDR3 totals 15 residues. Germline assignment: CDR1 MDHEN and CDR2 SYDVKM. The CDR3 DNA sequence: TGTGCCAGCAGTTTATCCGGGAGGGCCGGCAATGAGCAGTTCTTC. This sequence encodes CASSLSGRAGNEQFF. Supplemented by reference TRBV28 and TRBJ2-1, the full variable domain reads DVKVTQSSRYLVKRTGEKVFLECVQDMDHENMFWYRQDPGLGLRLIYFSYDVKMKEKGDIPEGYSVSREKKERFSLILESASTNQTSMYLCASSLSGRAGNEQFFGPGTRLTVL.

The chain has TRBV7-9 and TRBJ1-6; 9 bases are shared with TRBD1. CDR3 size: 12 residues. The germline V gene has CDR1 SEHNR and CDR2 FQNEAQ (reference sequence). Germline trimming cut 11 bases from V and 9 bases from J; bases unmatched to any gene: 5. In nucleotides, the CDR3 is TGTGCCTATCAGACAGGGGGTTCACCCCTCCACTTT. It encodes CAYQTGGSPLHF. The full variable domain, with the rest looked up from reference TRBV7-9 and TRBJ1-6, is DTGVSQNPRHKITKRGQNVTFRCDPISEHNRLYWYRQTLGQGPEFLTYFQNEAQLEKSRLLSDRFSAERPKGSFSTLEIQRTEQGDSAMYLCAYQTGGSPLHFGNGTRLTVT.

The CDR3 protein is CASSRITSGSGNNEQFF. The CDR3 DNA is TGTGCCAGCAGCCGTATTACTAGCGGGAGCGGTAACAATGAGCAGTTCTTC. This rearrangement joins TRBV7-9 to TRBJ2-1; the match to TRBD2 covers 11 bases. CDR1 and CDR2 (germline): SEHNR, FQNEAQ (reference sequence). Germline trimming cut 5 bases from V and 5 bases from J; bases unmatched to any gene: 11. This CDR3 region has 17 residues.

The gene calls are TRBV28 and TRBJ1-2; no clear D. Trimming left V 3 bases short and J 0 bases short, with 11 bases between. The CDR3 covers 15 residues. Germline V CDR1 and CDR2: MDHEN, SYDVKM. CDR3 protein: CASSFPTAANYGYTF. The CDR3 coding sequence is TGTGCCAGCAGTTTTCCAACAGCGGCTAACTATGGCTACACCTTC.

The rearrangement joins TRBV27 to TRBJ1-2, with TRBD1 identical over 7 bases. J was trimmed by 4 bases and V by 4 bases; bases with no gene match: 9. Germline loops: CDR1 MNHEY, CDR2 SMNVEV (reference sequence). The CDR3 is made up of 15 amino acids. The CDR3 DNA follows: TGTGCCAGCAGTTCCTACGGGACAGATTTCTATGGCTACACCTTC. Protein sequence: CASSSYGTDFYGYTF.

The V and J genes are TRBV7-9 and TRBJ1-5; tentatively, D is TRBD1 (6 bases). With 0 bases removed from V and 4 bases from J, the gap between germline ends came to 10 bases. Germline V gene sequence: CDR1 SEHNR, CDR2 FQNEAQ (reference sequence). This CDR3 contains 15 residues. The CDR3 is CASSLAGQLNQPQHF. CDR3 bases: TGTGCCAGCAGCTTAGCGGGACAACTAAATCAGCCCCAGCATTTT.